This T cell receptor beta chain was documented in a study of CD8 T cells in ankylosing spondylitis. The CDR3 extends over 15 amino acids. With 2 bases removed from V and 8 bases from J, the gap between germline ends came to 15 bases. Germline V gives CDR1 MNHNS, CDR2 SASEGT. As to this clonotype: The antigen remains undetermined.

Each TCR beta library was made by quantitative 5'-RACE that incorporated molecular barcodes. TCRdb reprocessed the 5' RACE reads via MiXCR and lists one record per CDR3 protein. Of around 340,000 distinct CDR3 sequences detected, 20% appear once; the ten largest clones hold around 13%. The study, taken as a whole, reports: Within matched ankylosing spondylitis synovial fluid, disease-linked clones were reportedly significantly enriched. Several highly homologous variants made up a TCR beta motif, and this motif appeared characteristic of ankylosing spondylitis blood. Some of these motif variants have turned up before, in reports on reactive arthritis synovial fluid and blood.

This receptor was taken from a male donor with ankylosing spondylitis or in good health (not recorded which). V usage is TRBV6-1 and J usage is TRBJ1-4; D gene uncertain. Sequenced: blood, either unsorted or a sorted T cell fraction (not recorded which). The CDR3 nucleotides read TGTGCCAGCAGTGAACAGGATTCTTCTTGGGAAAAACTGTTTTTT. It codes for CASSEQDSSWEKLFF.